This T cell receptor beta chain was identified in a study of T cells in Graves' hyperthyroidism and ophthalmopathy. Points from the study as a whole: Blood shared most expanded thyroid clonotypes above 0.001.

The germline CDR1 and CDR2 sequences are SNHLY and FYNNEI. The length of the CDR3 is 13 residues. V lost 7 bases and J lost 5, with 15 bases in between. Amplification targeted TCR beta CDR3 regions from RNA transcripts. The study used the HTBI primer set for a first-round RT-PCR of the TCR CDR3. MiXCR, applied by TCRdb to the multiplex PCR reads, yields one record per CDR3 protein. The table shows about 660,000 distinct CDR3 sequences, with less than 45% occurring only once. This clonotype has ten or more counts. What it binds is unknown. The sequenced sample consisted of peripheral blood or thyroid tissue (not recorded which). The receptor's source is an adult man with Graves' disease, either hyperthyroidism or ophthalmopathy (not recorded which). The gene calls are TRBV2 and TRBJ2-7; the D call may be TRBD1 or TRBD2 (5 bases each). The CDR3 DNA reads TGTGCCAGCATCGTAGCCAGAGGGGACGAGCAGTACTTC. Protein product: CASIVARGDEQYF.